These T cell receptor beta chains were read from a single sample in a study of T cells in localized non-small cell lung cancer. Data came from immunoSEQ multiplex PCR; TCRdb stores just in-frame clones and leaves some out. The sample includes about 45,000 clones, about 91% of them seen just once. Sequencing was performed on PBMCs, taken before any cancer treatment. These receptors were obtained from a woman between 35 and 70 years old with stage II lung adenocarcinoma. Each CDR3 is given with its conserved first and last residue. D genes are given only for firm matches. Clone size appears in some rows only: once, few, many, or a class for an expanded clone.

>TRBJ2-7|-|-|TRBV4-1
CASSQGDSYEQYF
TGCGCCAGCAGCCAAGGAGACAGCTACGAGCAGTACTTC
>TRBJ1-6|TRBD1|-|TRBV6-5
CASSYSNRGKNSPLHF
TGTGCCAGCAGTTACTCGAACAGGGGGAAGAATTCACCCCTCCACTTT
>TRBJ1-1|TRBD1|-|TRBV5-1
CASSLRRGQATEAFF
TGCGCCAGCAGCTTGCGACGGGGACAGGCCACTGAAGCTTTCTTT
>TRBJ1-6|-|-|TRBV18
CASSPPNSPLHF
TGTGCCAGCTCACCTCCCAATTCACCCCTCCACTTT
>TRBJ2-2|TRBD2|-|TRBV5-1
CASSSGLAKNTGELFF
TGCGCCAGCAGCTCCGGACTAGCGAAGAACACCGGGGAGCTGTTTTTT
>TRBJ1-1|-|-|TRBV29-1
CSVESARGTEAFF
TGCAGCGTTGAAAGTGCACGGGGGACTGAAGCTTTCTTT
>TRBJ2-7|-|-|TRBV6-5
CASTPRGATSYEQYF
TGTGCCAGCACCCCAAGGGGGGCTACGTCCTACGAGCAGTACTTC
>TRBJ2-2|-|-|TRBV15
CATSRASQNTGELFF
TGTGCCACCAGCAGAGCATCCCAGAACACCGGGGAGCTGTTTTTT
>TRBJ1-2|-|few|TRBV2
CASSQGTGEYTF
TGTGCCAGCAGTCAGGGCACCGGGGAGTACACCTTC
>TRBJ1-5|-|once|TRBV29-1
CSVEIGGKDQPQHF
TGCAGCGTAGAAATTGGGGGGAAAGATCAGCCCCAGCATTTT
>TRBJ2-5|-|-|TRBV21-1
CASSKAPRTGGEETQYF
TGTGCCAGCAGCAAAGCGCCGAGGACAGGGGGCGAGGAGACCCAGTACTTC
>TRBJ2-2|TRBD1|-|TRBV7-9
CASSLGTGFYTGELFF
TGTGCCAGCAGCTTAGGGACAGGCTTCTACACCGGGGAGCTGTTTTTT
>TRBJ1-5|TRBD1|-|TRBV6-1
CASSFYRGESQPQHF
TGTGCCAGCAGTTTCTACAGGGGAGAGAGTCAGCCCCAGCATTTT
>TRBJ1-1|TRBD1|-|TRBV28
CAIFRDRSLEAFF
TGTGCCATTTTCCGGGACAGATCCCTTGAAGCTTTCTTT
>TRBJ2-7|TRBD2|-|TRBV11-1
CASSLLISGLAGGYEQYF
TGTGCCAGCAGCTTACTCATATCGGGACTAGCGGGGGGCTACGAGCAGTACTTC
>TRBJ1-1|-|-|TRBV11-1
CASIQRRSLGGEAFF
TGTGCCAGCATCCAGAGGCGGTCTTTGGGTGGGGAAGCTTTCTTT
>TRBJ1-5|TRBD1|-|TRBV5-6
CASSFWTGLTRGNQPQHF
TGTGCCAGCAGCTTTTGGACAGGCCTAACGCGGGGCAATCAGCCCCAGCATTTT
>TRBJ1-1|-|-|TRBV29-1
CSVVAGNTEAFF
TGCAGCGTTGTGGCCGGGAACACTGAAGCTTTCTTT
>TRBJ1-1|-|-|TRBV5-1
CASFGGQGRANTEAFF
TGCGCCAGCTTTGGTGGGCAGGGGAGGGCGAACACTGAAGCTTTCTTT
>TRBJ1-2|-|-|TRBV7-2
CASSLGQMRGYTF
TGTGCCAGCAGCCTAGGACAGATGAGGGGCTACACCTTC
>TRBJ2-1|-|-|TRBV28
CASRETREQFF
TGTGCCAGCAGGGAGACCCGAGAGCAGTTCTTC
>TRBJ2-2|TRBD1|-|TRBV28
CASSRYGTDTGELFF
TGTGCCAGCAGTCGCTACGGGACAGACACCGGGGAGCTGTTTTTT
>TRBJ1-4|-|-|TRBV5-1
CASSLDTPTEKLFF
TGCGCCAGCAGCTTGGACACCCCGACAGAAAAACTGTTTTTT
>TRBJ2-3|-|-|TRBV28
CASRSSIDTTDTQYF
TGTGCCAGCAGGTCCTCCATTGACACCACAGATACGCAGTATTTT